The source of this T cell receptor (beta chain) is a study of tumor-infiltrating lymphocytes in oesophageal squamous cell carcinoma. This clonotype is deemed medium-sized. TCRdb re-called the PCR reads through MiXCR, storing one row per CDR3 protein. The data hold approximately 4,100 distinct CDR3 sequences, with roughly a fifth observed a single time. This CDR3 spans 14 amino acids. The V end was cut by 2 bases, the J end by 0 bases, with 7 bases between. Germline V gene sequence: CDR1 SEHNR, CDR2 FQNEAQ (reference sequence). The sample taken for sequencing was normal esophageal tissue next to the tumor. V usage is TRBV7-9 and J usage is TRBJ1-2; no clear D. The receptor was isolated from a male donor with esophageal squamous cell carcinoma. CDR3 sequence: CASSLSGANYGYTF. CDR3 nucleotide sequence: TGTGCCAGCAGCTTAAGCGGAGCTAACTATGGCTACACCTTC. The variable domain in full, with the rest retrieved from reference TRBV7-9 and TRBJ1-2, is DTGVSQNPRHKITKRGQNVTFRCDPISEHNRLYWYRQTLGQGPEFLTYFQNEAQLEKSRLLSDRFSAERPKGSFSTLEIQRTEQGDSAMYLCASSLSGANYGYTFGSGTRLTVV.